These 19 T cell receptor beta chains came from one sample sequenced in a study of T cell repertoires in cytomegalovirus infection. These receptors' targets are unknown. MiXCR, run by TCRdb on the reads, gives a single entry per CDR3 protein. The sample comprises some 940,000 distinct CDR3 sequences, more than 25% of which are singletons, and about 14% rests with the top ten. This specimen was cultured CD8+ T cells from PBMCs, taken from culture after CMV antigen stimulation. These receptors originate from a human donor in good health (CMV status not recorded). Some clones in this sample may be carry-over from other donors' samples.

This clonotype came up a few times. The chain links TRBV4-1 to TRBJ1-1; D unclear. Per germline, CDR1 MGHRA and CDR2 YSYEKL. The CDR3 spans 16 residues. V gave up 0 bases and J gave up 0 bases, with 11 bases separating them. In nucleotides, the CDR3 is TGCGCCAGCAGCCAAGATCTTAGAGGGTTGAACACTGAAGCTTTCTTT. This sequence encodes CASSQDLRGLNTEAFF.

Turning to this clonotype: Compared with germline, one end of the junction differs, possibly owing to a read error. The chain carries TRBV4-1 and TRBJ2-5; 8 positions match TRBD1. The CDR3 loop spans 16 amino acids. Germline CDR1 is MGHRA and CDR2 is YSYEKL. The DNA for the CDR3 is TGTGCCAGCAGCCCTTCTTTCAGGGGGCCTGAGGAGACCCAGTACTTC. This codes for CASSPSFRGPEETQYF.

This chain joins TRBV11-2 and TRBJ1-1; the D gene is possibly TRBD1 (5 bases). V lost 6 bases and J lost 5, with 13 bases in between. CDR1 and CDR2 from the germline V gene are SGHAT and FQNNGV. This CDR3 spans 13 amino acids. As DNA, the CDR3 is TGTGCCAGCAGACATGGGGGGGGAACTGAAGCTTTCTTT. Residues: CASRHGGGTEAFF.

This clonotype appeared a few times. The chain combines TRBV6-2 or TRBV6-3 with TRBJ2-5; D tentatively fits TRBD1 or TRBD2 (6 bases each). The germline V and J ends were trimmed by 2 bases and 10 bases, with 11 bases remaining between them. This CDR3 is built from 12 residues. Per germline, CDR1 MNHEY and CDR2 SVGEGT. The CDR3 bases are TGTGCCAGCAGTTACCCAGGGGAGGACCAGTACTTC. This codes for CASSYPGEDQYF.

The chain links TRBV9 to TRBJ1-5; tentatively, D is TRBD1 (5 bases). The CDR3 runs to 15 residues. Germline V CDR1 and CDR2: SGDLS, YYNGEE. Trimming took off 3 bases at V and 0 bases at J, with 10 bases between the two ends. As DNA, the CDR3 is TGTGCCAGCAGCGACGGGGACGATAGCAATCAGCCCCAGCATTTT. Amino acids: CASSDGDDSNQPQHF.

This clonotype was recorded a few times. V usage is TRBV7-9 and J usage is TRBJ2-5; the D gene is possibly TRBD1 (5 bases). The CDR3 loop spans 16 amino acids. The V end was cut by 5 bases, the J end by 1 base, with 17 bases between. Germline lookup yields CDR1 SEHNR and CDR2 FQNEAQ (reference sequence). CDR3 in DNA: TGTGCCAGCAGCCCAACCTTAGGGGCGGCCCAAGAGACCCAGTACTTC. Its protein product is CASSPTLGAAQETQYF.

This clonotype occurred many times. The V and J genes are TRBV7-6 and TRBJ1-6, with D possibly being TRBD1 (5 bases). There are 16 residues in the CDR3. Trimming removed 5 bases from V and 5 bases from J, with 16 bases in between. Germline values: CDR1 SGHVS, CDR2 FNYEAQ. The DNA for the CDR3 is TGTGCCAGCAGCACCCCGGCGGGGACCCATAATTCACCCCTCCACTTT. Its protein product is CASSTPAGTHNSPLHF.

Here the CDR3 reads CASSYHHRGPNEKLFF. The DNA of the CDR3 is TGTGCCAGCAGTTACCACCACAGGGGGCCTAATGAAAAACTGTTTTTT. J is TRBJ1-4 and V is TRBV6-5; 9 positions agree with TRBD1. The CDR3 sequence is 16 residues long. J gave up 3 bases and V 2 bases, and 4 bases lay outside the gene matches. The V gene's germline CDR1 is MNHEY and CDR2 SVGAGI.

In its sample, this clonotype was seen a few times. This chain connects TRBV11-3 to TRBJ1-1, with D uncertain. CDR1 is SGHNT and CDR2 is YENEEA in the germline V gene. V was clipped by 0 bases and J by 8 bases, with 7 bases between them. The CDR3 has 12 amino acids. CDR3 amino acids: CASSLEGREAFF. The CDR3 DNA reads TGTGCCAGCAGCTTAGAAGGCAGAGAAGCTTTCTTT.

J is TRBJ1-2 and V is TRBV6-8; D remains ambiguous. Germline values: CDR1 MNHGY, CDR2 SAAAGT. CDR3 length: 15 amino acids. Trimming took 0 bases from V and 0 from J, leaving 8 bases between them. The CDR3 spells CASSYSTEANYGYTF. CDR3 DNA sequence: TGTGCCAGCAGTTACTCGACGGAAGCTAACTATGGCTACACCTTC.

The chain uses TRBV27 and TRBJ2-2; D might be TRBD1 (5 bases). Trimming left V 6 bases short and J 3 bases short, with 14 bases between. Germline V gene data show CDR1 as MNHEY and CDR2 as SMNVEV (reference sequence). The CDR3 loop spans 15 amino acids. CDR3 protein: CASRAGYVDTGELFF. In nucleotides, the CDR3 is TGTGCCAGCAGGGCAGGGTATGTGGACACCGGGGAGCTGTTTTTT.

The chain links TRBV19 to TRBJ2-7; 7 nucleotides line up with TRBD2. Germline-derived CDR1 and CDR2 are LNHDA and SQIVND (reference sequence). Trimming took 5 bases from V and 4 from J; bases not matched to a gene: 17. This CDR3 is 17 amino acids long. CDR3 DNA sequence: TGTGCCAGTAGTTTCGCCCTTCGGACTAGAGTTGAGTACGAGCAGTACTTC. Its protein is CASSFALRTRVEYEQYF.

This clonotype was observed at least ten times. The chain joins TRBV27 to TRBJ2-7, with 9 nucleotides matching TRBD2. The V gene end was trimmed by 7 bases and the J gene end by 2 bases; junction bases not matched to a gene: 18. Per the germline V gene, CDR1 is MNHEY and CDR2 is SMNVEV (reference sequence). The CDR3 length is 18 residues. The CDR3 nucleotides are TGTGCCAGCAAACGTGCCTCACATAGCGGGGGAAGTCCCTACGAGCAGTACGTC. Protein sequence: CASKRASHSGGSPYEQYV.

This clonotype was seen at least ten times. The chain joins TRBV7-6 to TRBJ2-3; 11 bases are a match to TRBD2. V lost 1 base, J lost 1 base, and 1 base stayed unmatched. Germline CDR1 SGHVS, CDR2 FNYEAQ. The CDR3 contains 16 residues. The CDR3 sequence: CASSLVTSGGTDTQYF. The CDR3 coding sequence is TGTGCCAGCAGCTTAGTGACTAGCGGGGGCACAGATACGCAGTATTTT.

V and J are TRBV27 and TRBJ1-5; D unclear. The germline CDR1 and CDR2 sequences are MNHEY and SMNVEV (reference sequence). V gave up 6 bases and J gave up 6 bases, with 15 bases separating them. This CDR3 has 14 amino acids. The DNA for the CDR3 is TGTGCCAGCAGCCGGACCCTGCAAACTCAGCCCCAGCATTTT. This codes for CASSRTLQTQPQHF.

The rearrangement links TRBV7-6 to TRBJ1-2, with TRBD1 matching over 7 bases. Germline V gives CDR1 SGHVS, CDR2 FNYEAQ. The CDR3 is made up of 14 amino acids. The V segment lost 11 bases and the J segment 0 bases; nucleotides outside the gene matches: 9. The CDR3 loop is CAGWRDSTNYGYTF. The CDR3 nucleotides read TGTGCCGGGTGGAGGGACAGCACTAACTATGGCTACACCTTC.

Here the CDR3 DNA reads TGTGCCAGCAGCCTAATGGCGGAAGGCGAGCAGTACGTC. Its protein is CASSLMAEGEQYV. The chain carries TRBV7-6 and TRBJ2-7; D gene ambiguous. This CDR3 contains 13 residues. Germline assignment: CDR1 SGHVS and CDR2 FNYEAQ. The V and J ends lost 5 bases and 6 bases respectively, with 14 bases between them.

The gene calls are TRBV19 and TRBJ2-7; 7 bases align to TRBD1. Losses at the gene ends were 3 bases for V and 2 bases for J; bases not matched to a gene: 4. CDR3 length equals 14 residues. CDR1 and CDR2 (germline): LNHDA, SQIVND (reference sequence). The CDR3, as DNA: TGTGCCAGTAGTATGCGAGACAGGGCCTACGAGCAGTACTTC. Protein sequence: CASSMRDRAYEQYF. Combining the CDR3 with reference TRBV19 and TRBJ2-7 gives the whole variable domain DGGITQSPKYLFRKEGQNVTLSCEQNLNHDAMYWYRQDPGQGLRLIYYSQIVNDFQKGDIAEGYSVSREKKESFPLTVTSAQKNPTAFYLCASSMRDRAYEQYFGPGTRLTVT.

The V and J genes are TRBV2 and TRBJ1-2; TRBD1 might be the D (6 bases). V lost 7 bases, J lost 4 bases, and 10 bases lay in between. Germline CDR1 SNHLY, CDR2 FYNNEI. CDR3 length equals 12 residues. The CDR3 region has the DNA TGTGCCAGCATGGGGGCCACCTATGGCTACACCTTC. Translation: CASMGATYGYTF.